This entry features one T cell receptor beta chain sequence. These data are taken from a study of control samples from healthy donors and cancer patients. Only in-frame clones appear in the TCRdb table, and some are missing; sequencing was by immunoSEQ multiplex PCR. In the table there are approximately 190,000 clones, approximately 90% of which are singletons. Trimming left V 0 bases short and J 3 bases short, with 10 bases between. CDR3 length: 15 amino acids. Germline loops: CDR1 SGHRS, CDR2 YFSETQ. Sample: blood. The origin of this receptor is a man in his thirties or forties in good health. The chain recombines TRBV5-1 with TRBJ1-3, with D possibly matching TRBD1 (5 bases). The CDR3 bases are TGCGCCAGCAGCTTGGTTGCAGGGAATGGAAACACCATATATTTT. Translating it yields CASSLVAGNGNTIYF. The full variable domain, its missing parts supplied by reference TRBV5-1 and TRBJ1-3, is KAGVTQTPRYLIKTRGQQVTLSCSPISGHRSVSWYQQTPGQGLQFLFEYFSETQRNKGNFPGRFSGRQFSNSRSEMNVSTLELGDSALYLCASSLVAGNGNTIYFGEGSWLTVV.